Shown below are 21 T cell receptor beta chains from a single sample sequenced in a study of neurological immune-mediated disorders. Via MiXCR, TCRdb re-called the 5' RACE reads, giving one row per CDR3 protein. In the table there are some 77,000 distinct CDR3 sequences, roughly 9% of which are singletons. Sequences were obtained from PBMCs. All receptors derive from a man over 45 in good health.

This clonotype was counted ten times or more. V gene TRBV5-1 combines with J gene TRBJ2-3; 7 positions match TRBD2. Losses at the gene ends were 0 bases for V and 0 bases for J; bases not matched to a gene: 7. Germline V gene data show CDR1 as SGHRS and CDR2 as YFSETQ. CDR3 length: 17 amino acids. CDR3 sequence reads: CASSLASLAASTDTQYF. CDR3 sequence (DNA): TGCGCCAGCAGCTTGGCCAGTCTAGCGGCTAGCACAGATACGCAGTATTTT.

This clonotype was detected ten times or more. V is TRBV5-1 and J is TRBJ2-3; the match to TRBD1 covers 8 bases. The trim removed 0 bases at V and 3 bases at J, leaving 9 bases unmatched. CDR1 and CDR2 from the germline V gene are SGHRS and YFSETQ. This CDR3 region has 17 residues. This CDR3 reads CASSLAPGGEGTDTQYF. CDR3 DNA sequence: TGCGCCAGCAGCTTGGCCCCAGGGGGCGAGGGGACAGATACGCAGTATTTT.

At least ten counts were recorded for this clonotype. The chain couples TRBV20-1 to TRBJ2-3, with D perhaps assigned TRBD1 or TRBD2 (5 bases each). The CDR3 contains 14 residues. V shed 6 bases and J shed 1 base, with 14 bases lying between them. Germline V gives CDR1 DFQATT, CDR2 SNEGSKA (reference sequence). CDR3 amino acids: CSAPRGDGTDTQYF. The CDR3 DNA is TGCAGTGCCCCAAGAGGGGACGGCACAGATACGCAGTATTTT.

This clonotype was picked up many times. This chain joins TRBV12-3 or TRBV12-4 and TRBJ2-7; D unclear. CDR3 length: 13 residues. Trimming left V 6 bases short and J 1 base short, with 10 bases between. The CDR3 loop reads CASRRAVSYEQYF. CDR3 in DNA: TGTGCCAGCAGAAGGGCCGTGTCCTACGAGCAGTACTTC.

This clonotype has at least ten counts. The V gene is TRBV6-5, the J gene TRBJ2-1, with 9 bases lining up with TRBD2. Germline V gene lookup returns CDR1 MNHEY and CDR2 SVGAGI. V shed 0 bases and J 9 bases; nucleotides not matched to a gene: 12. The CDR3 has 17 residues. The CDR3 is CASSYSGFGGRAGEQFF. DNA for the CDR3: TGTGCCAGCAGTTACTCGGGGTTTGGCGGGAGGGCCGGTGAGCAGTTCTTC.

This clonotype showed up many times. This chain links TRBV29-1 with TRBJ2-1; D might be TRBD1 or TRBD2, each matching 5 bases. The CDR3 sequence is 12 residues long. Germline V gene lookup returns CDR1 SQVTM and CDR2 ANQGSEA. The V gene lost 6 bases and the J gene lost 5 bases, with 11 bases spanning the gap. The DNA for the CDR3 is TGCAGCGTGAGGGGCAGACACAATGAGCAGTTCTTC. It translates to CSVRGRHNEQFF.

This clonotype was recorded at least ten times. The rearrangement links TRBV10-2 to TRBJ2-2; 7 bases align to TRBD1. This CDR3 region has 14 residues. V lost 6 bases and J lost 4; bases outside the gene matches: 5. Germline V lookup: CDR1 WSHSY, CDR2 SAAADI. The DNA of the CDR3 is TGCGCCAGCAGACGGGGACAGATCACCGGGGAGCTGTTTTTT. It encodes CASRRGQITGELFF.

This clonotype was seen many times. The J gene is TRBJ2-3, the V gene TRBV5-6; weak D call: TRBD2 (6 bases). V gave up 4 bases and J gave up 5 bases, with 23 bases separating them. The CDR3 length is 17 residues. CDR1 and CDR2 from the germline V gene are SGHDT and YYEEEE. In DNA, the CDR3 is TGTGCCAGCAGCGTTGCGGGAACCCCCCACACAAGAGATACGCAGTATTTT. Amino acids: CASSVAGTPHTRDTQYF.

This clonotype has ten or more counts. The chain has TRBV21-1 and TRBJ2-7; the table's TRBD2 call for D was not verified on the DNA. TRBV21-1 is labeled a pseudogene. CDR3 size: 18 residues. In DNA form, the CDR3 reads TGTGCCAGCAGCCTCCGGGAGATGGGACTAGCGGCCTTCTACGAGCAGTACTTC. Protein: CASSLREMGLAAFYEQYF.

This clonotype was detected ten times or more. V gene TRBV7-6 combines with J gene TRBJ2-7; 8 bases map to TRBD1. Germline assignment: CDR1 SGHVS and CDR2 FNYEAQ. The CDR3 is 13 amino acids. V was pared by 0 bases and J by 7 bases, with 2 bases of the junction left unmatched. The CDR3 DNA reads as TGTGCCAGCAGCTTAGCGTGGACAGGGGAGCAGTACTTC. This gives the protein CASSLAWTGEQYF. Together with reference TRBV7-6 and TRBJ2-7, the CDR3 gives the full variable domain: GAGVSQSPRYKVTKRGQDVALRCDPISGHVSLYWYRQALGQGPEFLTYFNYEAQQDKSGLPNDRFSAERPEGSISTLTIQRTEQRDSAMYRCASSLAWTGEQYFGPGTRLTVT.

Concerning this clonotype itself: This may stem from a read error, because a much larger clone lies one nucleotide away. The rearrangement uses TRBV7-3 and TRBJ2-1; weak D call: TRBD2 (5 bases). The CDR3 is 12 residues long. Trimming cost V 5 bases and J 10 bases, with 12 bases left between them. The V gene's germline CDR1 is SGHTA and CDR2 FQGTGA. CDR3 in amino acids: CASSQAVGEQFF. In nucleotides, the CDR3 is TGTGCCAGCAGCCAAGCGGTAGGGGAGCAGTTCTTC.

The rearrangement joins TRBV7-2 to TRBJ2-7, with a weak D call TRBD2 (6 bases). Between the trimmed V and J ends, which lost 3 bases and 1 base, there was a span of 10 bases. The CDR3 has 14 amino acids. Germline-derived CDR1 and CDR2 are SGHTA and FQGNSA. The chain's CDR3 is CASSLGRESYEQYF. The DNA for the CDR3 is TGTGCCAGCAGCTTGGGGCGGGAATCCTACGAGCAGTACTTC.

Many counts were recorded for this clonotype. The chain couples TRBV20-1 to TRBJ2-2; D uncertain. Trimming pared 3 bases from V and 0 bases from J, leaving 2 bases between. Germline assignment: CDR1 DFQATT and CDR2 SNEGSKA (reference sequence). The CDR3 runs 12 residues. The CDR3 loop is CSARANTGELFF. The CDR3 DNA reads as TGCAGTGCTAGGGCGAACACCGGGGAGCTGTTTTTT.

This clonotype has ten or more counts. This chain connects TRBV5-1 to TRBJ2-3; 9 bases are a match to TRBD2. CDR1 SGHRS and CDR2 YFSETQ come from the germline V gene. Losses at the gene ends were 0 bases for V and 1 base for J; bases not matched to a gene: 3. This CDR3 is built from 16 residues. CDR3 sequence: CASSLGSSGGTDTQYF. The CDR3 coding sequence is TGCGCCAGCAGCTTGGGCTCTAGCGGGGGCACAGATACGCAGTATTTT.

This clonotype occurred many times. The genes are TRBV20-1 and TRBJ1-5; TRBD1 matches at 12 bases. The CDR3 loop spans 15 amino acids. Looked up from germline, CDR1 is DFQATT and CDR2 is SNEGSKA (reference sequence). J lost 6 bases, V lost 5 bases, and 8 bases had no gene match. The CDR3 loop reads CSAHPGTGGSQPQHF. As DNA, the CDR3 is TGCAGTGCTCACCCCGGGACAGGGGGCAGTCAGCCCCAGCATTTT.

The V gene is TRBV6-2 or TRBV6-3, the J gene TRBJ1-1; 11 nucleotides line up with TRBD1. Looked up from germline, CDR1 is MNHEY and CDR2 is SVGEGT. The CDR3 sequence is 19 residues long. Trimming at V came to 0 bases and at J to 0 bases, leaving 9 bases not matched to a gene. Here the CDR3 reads CASSYSWGDRGAMNTEAFF. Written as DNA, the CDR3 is TGTGCCAGCAGTTACTCGTGGGGGGACAGGGGGGCCATGAACACTGAAGCTTTCTTT.

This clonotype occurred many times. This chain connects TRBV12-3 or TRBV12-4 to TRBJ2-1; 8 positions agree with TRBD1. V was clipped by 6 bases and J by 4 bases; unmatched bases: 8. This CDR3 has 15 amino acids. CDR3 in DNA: TGTGCCAGCAGACCAAGACAGGGGCCTTACAATGAGCAGTTCTTC. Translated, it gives CASRPRQGPYNEQFF.

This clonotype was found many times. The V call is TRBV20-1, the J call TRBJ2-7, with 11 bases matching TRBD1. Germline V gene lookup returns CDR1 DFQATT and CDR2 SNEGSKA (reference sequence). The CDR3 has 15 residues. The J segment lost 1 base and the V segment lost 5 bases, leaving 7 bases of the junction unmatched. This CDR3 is CSAQPGTGGSYEQYF. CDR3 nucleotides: TGCAGTGCTCAGCCCGGGACAGGGGGATCCTACGAGCAGTACTTC.

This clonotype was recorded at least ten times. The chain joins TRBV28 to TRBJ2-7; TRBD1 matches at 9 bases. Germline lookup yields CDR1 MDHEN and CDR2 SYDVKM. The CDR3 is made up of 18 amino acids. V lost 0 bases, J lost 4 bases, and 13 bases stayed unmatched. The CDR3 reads CASSLWYRGLSPSYEQYF. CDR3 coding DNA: TGTGCCAGCAGTTTATGGTACAGGGGGCTATCCCCCTCTTACGAGCAGTACTTC.

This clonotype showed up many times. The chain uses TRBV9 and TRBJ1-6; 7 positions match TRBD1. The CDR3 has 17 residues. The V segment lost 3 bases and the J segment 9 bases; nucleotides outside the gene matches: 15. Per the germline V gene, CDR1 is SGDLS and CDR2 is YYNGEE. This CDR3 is CASSAEGARGSGSPLHF. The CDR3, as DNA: TGTGCCAGCAGCGCCGAGGGGGCCAGGGGGTCAGGTTCACCCCTCCACTTT.

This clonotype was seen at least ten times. CDR3 protein: CSSTRTASYEQYF. The CDR3 bases are TGCAGTTCGACACGGACAGCATCCTACGAGCAGTACTTC. The chain combines TRBV20-1 with TRBJ2-7; possibly TRBD1 for D (6 bases). V was pared by 8 bases and J by 1 base, with 15 bases between. The germline gives CDR1 DFQATT, CDR2 SNEGSKA (reference sequence). This CDR3 contains 13 residues.